These 30 T cell receptor beta chains share one sample of origin, sequenced in a study of T cell responses to AZD1222 COVID-19 vaccine. The repertoire was sequenced with immunoSEQ multiplex PCR; TCRdb's copy has only in-frame clones and lacks some. The sample has more than 150,000 clones, just over 85% seen once; the top ten hold 0.49%. This material consisted of peripheral blood, taken on day 0 of AZD1222 vaccination. The receptors were sampled from an adult in good health.

The genes are TRBV29-1 and TRBJ2-1, with TRBD2 as a possible D gene (5 bases). The length of the CDR3 is 12 residues. From germline, CDR1 is SQVTM and CDR2 ANQGSEA. Trimming removed 6 bases at V and 0 bases at J, with 6 bases between. This chain's CDR3 is CSVEGSYNEQFF. CDR3 coding DNA: TGCAGCGTCGAGGGCTCCTACAATGAGCAGTTCTTC.

V is TRBV12-3 or TRBV12-4 and J is TRBJ1-5; D gene ambiguous. The CDR3 contains 11 residues. Deletions cut 6 bases from V and 5 bases from J, with 5 bases between. CDR3 coding DNA: TGTGCCAGCAGCCATCATCAGCCCCAGCATTTT. It translates to CASSHHQPQHF.

The rearrangement joins TRBV4-2 to TRBJ1-1; unclear D gene. Germline V gives CDR1 LGHNA, CDR2 YNFKEQ. The CDR3 contains 12 residues. The V and J ends lost 2 bases and 1 base respectively, with 2 bases between them. This CDR3 reads CASSQRNTEAFF. In DNA, the CDR3 is TGTGCCAGCAGCCAAAGGAACACTGAAGCTTTCTTT.

The chain recombines TRBV14 with TRBJ1-5; D gene uncertain. V lost 4 bases and J lost 6, with 13 bases in between. The germline CDR1 and CDR2 sequences are SGHDN and FVKESK. The CDR3 spans 14 residues. CDR3 sequence (DNA): TGTGCCAGCAGCCCGGTAGGAGTAGGTCAGCCCCAGCATTTT. Encoded protein: CASSPVGVGQPQHF.

The count of this clone is one. The chain recombines TRBV6-5 with TRBJ1-4; maybe TRBD1 (5 bases). The CDR3 totals 15 residues. Germline V gene sequence: CDR1 MNHEY, CDR2 SVGAGI. Trimming took off 7 bases at V and 7 bases at J, with 19 bases between the two ends. Here the CDR3 reads CASTPLWGDGEKLFF. The CDR3 DNA reads as TGTGCCAGCACCCCTCTATGGGGGGACGGTGAAAAACTGTTTTTT.

The chain employs TRBV5-1 and TRBJ2-5; 10 bases fit TRBD2. Germline trimming cut 4 bases from V and 5 bases from J; bases unmatched to any gene: 5. Germline-derived CDR1 and CDR2 are SGHRS and YFSETQ. The CDR3 sequence is 14 residues long. CDR3 loop: CASSPRTSGETQYF. CDR3 nucleotides: TGCGCCAGCAGCCCCAGGACTAGCGGCGAGACCCAGTACTTC.

This clone was found a few times. The V and J genes are TRBV6-5 and TRBJ2-1; 7 bases line up with TRBD1. The CDR3 is 14 amino acids. Germline lookup yields CDR1 MNHEY and CDR2 SVGAGI. V lost 4 bases, J lost 12 bases, and 12 bases stayed unmatched. In DNA, the CDR3 is TGTGCCAGCAGTTCCTTGCCGGGACAGCCGAGGCAGTTCTTC. This gives the protein CASSSLPGQPRQFF.

The V and J genes are TRBV13 and TRBJ2-2; D gene unclear. Between the trimmed V and J ends, which lost 5 bases and 4 bases, there was a span of 11 bases. The CDR3 covers 14 residues. From germline, CDR1 is PRHDT and CDR2 FYEKMQ (reference sequence). The CDR3 sequence: CASSTGRTTGELFF. The DNA of the CDR3 is TGTGCCAGCAGCACCGGACGGACCACCGGGGAGCTGTTTTTT.

V and J are TRBV19 and TRBJ1-4; D is perhaps TRBD1 (5 bases). The CDR3 has 15 residues. Germline V gene sequence: CDR1 LNHDA, CDR2 SQIVND (reference sequence). V gave up 1 base and J gave up 2 bases, with 8 bases separating them. The CDR3 loop reads CASSIGAGTNEKLFF. The CDR3 DNA reads TGTGCCAGTAGTATAGGGGCAGGGACTAATGAAAAACTGTTTTTT.

J is TRBJ2-3 and V is TRBV7-3; 8 nucleotides agree with TRBD1. V was clipped by 5 bases and J by 3 bases; unmatched bases: 13. This CDR3 spans 17 amino acids. Germline CDR1 SGHTA, CDR2 FQGTGA. Written as DNA, the CDR3 is TGTGCCAGCAGCCAACAGGACAGGGCCCGGGAAACAGATACGCAGTATTTT. Translating gives CASSQQDRARETDTQYF.

The chain has TRBV18 and TRBJ2-1; 7 bases align to TRBD1. Losses at the gene ends were 5 bases for V and 6 bases for J; bases not matched to a gene: 4. Germline CDR1 is KGHSH and CDR2 is LQKENI. CDR3 length equals 13 residues. CDR3 in DNA: TGTGCCAGCTCAACTGGACAGGCCAATGAGCAGTTCTTC. It yields the protein CASSTGQANEQFF.

The table lists this clone with a count of one. The V and J genes are TRBV11-2 and TRBJ1-4; tentative D call: TRBD1 (5 bases). Trimming shortened V by 4 bases and J by 4 bases, and 19 bases separated the two germline ends. The CDR3 runs 17 residues. The V gene's germline CDR1 is SGHAT and CDR2 FQNNGV. CDR3 in DNA: TGTGCCAGCAGCTCTATCAGGGATACTAACTTTAATGAAAAACTGTTTTTT. It is translated as CASSSIRDTNFNEKLFF.

The rearrangement joins TRBV6-5 to TRBJ2-7; 10 bases are a match to TRBD1. Trimming removed 7 bases from V and 4 bases from J; junction bases left unmatched: 4. CDR1 is MNHEY and CDR2 is SVGAGI in the germline V gene. The CDR3 runs to 13 residues. The CDR3 sequence: CASNVGQGYEQYF. As DNA, the CDR3 is TGTGCCAGCAACGTGGGACAGGGGTACGAGCAGTACTTC.

This clone has just a few counts. V gene TRBV24-1 combines with J gene TRBJ2-1; D tentatively fits TRBD1 or TRBD2 (6 bases each). CDR1 is KGHDR and CDR2 is SFDVKD in the germline V gene. With 10 bases removed from V and 4 bases from J, the gap between germline ends came to 16 bases. The CDR3 covers 14 residues. The CDR3 is CATALGGGYNEQFF. In nucleotides, the CDR3 is TGTGCCACTGCCCTAGGGGGAGGATACAATGAGCAGTTCTTC.

In this sample, this clone turned up a few times. The V and J genes are TRBV5-4 and TRBJ1-4; 10 bases map to TRBD1. Germline CDR1 and CDR2: SGHNT and YYREEE (reference sequence). V lost 2 bases, J lost 4 bases, and 5 bases stayed unmatched. This CDR3 has 16 residues. As DNA, the CDR3 is TGTGCCAGCAGCTTTGAAGGGACAGGGGTTAATGAAAAACTGTTTTTT. Amino acids: CASSFEGTGVNEKLFF.

The chain is built from TRBV18 and TRBJ2-2, with TRBD2 as a possible D gene (6 bases). In germline, CDR1 is KGHSH, CDR2 LQKENI. V lost 3 bases and J lost 2, with 10 bases in between. This CDR3 contains 15 residues. The CDR3 DNA is TGTGCCAGCTCACCCGCGGGACCAAACACCGGGGAGCTGTTTTTT. Translated: CASSPAGPNTGELFF. The complete variable domain, with remaining parts taken from reference TRBV18 and TRBJ2-2, reads NAGVMQNPRHLVRRRGQEARLRCSPMKGHSHVYWYRQLPEEGLKFMVYLQKENIIDESGMPKERFSAEFPKEGPSILRIQQVVRGDSAAYFCASSPAGPNTGELFFGEGSRLTVL.

The chain uses TRBV6-5 and TRBJ2-7; 8 nucleotides line up with TRBD2. Looked up from germline, CDR1 is MNHEY and CDR2 is SVGAGI. V trimming: 5 bases; J trimming: 7 bases; junction bases outside the gene matches: 10. The CDR3 runs to 14 residues. The CDR3 here is CASSLGLAHGEQYF. The CDR3 bases are TGTGCCAGCAGTCTTGGACTAGCTCACGGGGAGCAGTACTTC.

The V call is TRBV9, the J call TRBJ1-6; the D gene is possibly TRBD1 (5 bases). V lost 3 bases, J lost 7 bases, and 14 bases lay in between. The CDR3 covers 15 residues. Germline V CDR1 and CDR2: SGDLS, YYNGEE. The CDR3 reads CASSGRQGLNSPLHF. CDR3 nucleotides: TGTGCCAGCAGCGGCCGGCAGGGATTAAATTCACCCCTCCACTTT. The entire variable domain, with the rest obtained from reference TRBV9 and TRBJ1-6, is as follows: DSGVTQTPKHLITATGQRVTLRCSPRSGDLSVYWYQQSLDQGLQFLIQYYNGEERAKGNILERFSAQQFPDLHSELNLSSLELGDSALYFCASSGRQGLNSPLHFGNGTRLTVT.

This clone occurred once. The CDR3 spells CAWRVGGIGELFF. DNA of the CDR3: TGTGCCTGGAGGGTTGGGGGGATCGGGGAGCTGTTTTTT. The chain is built from TRBV30 and TRBJ2-2; tentative D call: TRBD2 (6 bases). Trimming left V 3 bases short and J 7 bases short, with 12 bases between. CDR3 size: 13 residues. The germline CDR1 and CDR2 sequences are GTSNPN and SVGIG (reference sequence).

The chain recombines TRBV10-3 with TRBJ1-3; 10 bases fit TRBD1. The CDR3 loop spans 16 amino acids. The germline gives CDR1 ENHRY, CDR2 SYGVKD. V was pared by 2 bases and J by 4 bases, with 5 bases of the junction left unmatched. The CDR3 DNA reads as TGTGCCATCAGTGAGCCGGGACAGGGGAAAGGAAACACCATATATTTT. It encodes CAISEPGQGKGNTIYF.

The CDR3 is CSVEDSQGHQPQHF. The CDR3 bases are TGCAGCGTTGAAGATTCCCAGGGGCATCAGCCCCAGCATTTT. The rearrangement joins TRBV29-1 to TRBJ1-5, with a possible D match to TRBD1 (6 bases). V was shortened by 0 bases and J by 5 bases, with 11 bases between the two germline ends. This CDR3 is built from 14 residues. Germline-derived CDR1 and CDR2 are SQVTM and ANQGSEA. The full variable domain, with the rest looked up from reference TRBV29-1 and TRBJ1-5, is SAVISQKPSRDICQRGTSLTIQCQVDSQVTMMFWYRQQPGQSLTLIATANQGSEATYESGFVIDKFPISRPNLTFSTLTVSNMSPEDSSIYLCSVEDSQGHQPQHFGDGTRLSIL.

The rearrangement uses TRBV5-4 and TRBJ2-2, with 11 bases identical to TRBD1. The CDR3 runs to 15 residues. V gave up 4 bases and J gave up 4 bases; unmatched junction bases: 3. CDR1 SGHNT and CDR2 YYREEE come from the germline V gene (reference sequence). CDR3 loop: CASSPGTGGTGELFF. The CDR3 DNA reads as TGTGCCAGCAGCCCGGGGACAGGGGGCACCGGGGAGCTGTTTTTT.

The V and J genes are TRBV5-5 and TRBJ1-2, with D possibly TRBD1 on 6 matching bases. The CDR3 sequence is 16 residues long. Germline CDR1 is SGHKS and CDR2 is YYEKEE (reference sequence). V was trimmed by 0 bases and J by 0 bases, leaving 12 bases between them. The CDR3 DNA is TGTGCCAGCAGCTTGGTCGGGGGGCGTTCTAACTATGGCTACACCTTC. Its translation is CASSLVGGRSNYGYTF.

This clone has only one observation. V is TRBV6-5 and J is TRBJ2-3, with 8 bases lining up with TRBD1. Germline CDR1 MNHEY, CDR2 SVGAGI. The CDR3 loop spans 13 amino acids. J gave up 2 bases and V 8 bases, and 3 bases lay outside the gene matches. The CDR3 spells CASGDRNTDTQYF. The CDR3 DNA reads as TGTGCCAGCGGGGACAGGAACACAGATACGCAGTATTTT.

The chain combines TRBV5-5 with TRBJ1-4, with D possibly being TRBD1 (5 bases). Trimming removed 5 bases from V and 4 bases from J, with 21 bases in between. This CDR3 region has 17 residues. Germline CDR1 SGHKS, CDR2 YYEKEE (reference sequence). The chain's CDR3 is CASSQTWGSPVNEKLFF. In DNA form, the CDR3 reads TGTGCCAGCAGTCAAACCTGGGGGAGCCCGGTTAATGAAAAACTGTTTTTT.

This clone was counted a few times. The rearrangement links TRBV20-1 to TRBJ1-1; no clear D gene. Germline CDR1 is DFQATT and CDR2 is SNEGSKA (reference sequence). The CDR3 is made up of 11 amino acids. Between the trimmed V and J ends, which lost 6 bases and 6 bases, there was a span of 11 bases. The CDR3 spells CSAPVGAEAFF. CDR3 nucleotides: TGCAGTGCCCCCGTCGGGGCTGAAGCTTTCTTT.

The V gene is TRBV30, the J gene TRBJ1-2, with D maybe TRBD1 (6 bases). CDR3 size: 13 residues. Germline CDR1 reads GTSNPN; CDR2 reads SVGIG (reference sequence). Trimming left V 1 base short and J 2 bases short, with 8 bases between. This chain's CDR3 is CAWSEGVNYGYTF. The CDR3 DNA is TGTGCCTGGAGTGAGGGGGTGAACTATGGCTACACCTTC.

CDR3 region: CASSPFGTERGSPLHF. In DNA form, the CDR3 reads TGCGCCAGCAGCCCCTTCGGGACAGAGAGGGGTTCACCCCTCCACTTT. The rearrangement joins TRBV4-3 to TRBJ1-6; TRBD1 matches at 7 bases. This CDR3 has 16 residues. With 4 bases clipped from V and 9 bases from J, the junction kept 12 bases outside the gene matches. Germline CDR1 LGHNA, CDR2 YSLEER.

The chain links TRBV6-2 or TRBV6-3 to TRBJ2-7; no firm D call. This CDR3 is 12 amino acids long. The V gene lost 3 bases and the J gene lost 3 bases, with 6 bases spanning the gap. Looked up from germline, CDR1 is MNHEY and CDR2 is SVGEGT. The CDR3 nucleotides are TGTGCCAGCAGTTATCTAGACTACGAGCAGTACTTC. It codes for CASSYLDYEQYF.

The gene calls are TRBV4-2 and TRBJ1-1; D is undetermined. The CDR3 has 15 amino acids. Trimming removed 4 bases at V and 1 base at J, with 13 bases between. Germline CDR1 reads LGHNA; CDR2 reads YNFKEQ. CDR3 coding DNA: TGTGCCAGCAGCCCGTCGGGCTCGGGGAACACTGAAGCTTTCTTT. This codes for CASSPSGSGNTEAFF.